This section outlines one TCR beta chain sequence together with its context. Primed by a sample-barcoded 5' primer and a J-beta primer mix, a second PCR proceeded for 7 to 11 cycles. From the 5' RACE reads, TCRdb called clonotypes with MiXCR, one entry per CDR3 protein. This table holds about 800,000 distinct CDR3 sequences, nearly 60% found once. This entry is derived from a study of blood T cells in healthy people across ages. The donors, healthy Caucasians from Russia, were aged 6 to 90. Each donor supplied around 9.6 milliliters of peripheral blood. The CDR3 is 14 residues long. Trimming pared 3 bases from V and 4 bases from J, leaving 12 bases between. Germline lookup yields CDR1 LGHNA and CDR2 YNFKEQ.

The sample comprised blood. This clonotype was obtained from a man aged 25-45 years in good health. This chain connects TRBV4-2 to TRBJ1-2; no definite D call. The CDR3 nucleotides are TGTGCCAGCAGCCAGGAAGGTAGTTCCTATGGCTACACCTTC. Residues: CASSQEGSSYGYTF.